A single sample gave rise to the 27 T cell receptor beta chains below, sequenced in a study of T cells in Graves' hyperthyroidism and ophthalmopathy. The investigators amplified TCR beta CDR3 regions from RNA transcripts. The HTBI primer set drove a first-round RT-PCR of the TCR CDR3. TCRdb fed the multiplex PCR reads into MiXCR, producing one record per CDR3 protein. The table includes 490,000 or so distinct CDR3 sequences, over 45% detected once. The sample comprised peripheral blood or thyroid tissue (not recorded which). The receptors were sampled from an adult woman with Graves' disease, either hyperthyroidism or ophthalmopathy (not recorded which).

The rearrangement uses TRBV7-3 and TRBJ1-1, with 7 nucleotides matching TRBD1. The CDR3 spans 14 residues. Germline V gives CDR1 SGHTA, CDR2 FQGTGA. V was clipped by 5 bases and J by 4 bases; unmatched bases: 7. The CDR3 here is CASSKQGWGTEAFF. CDR3 nucleotides: TGTGCCAGCAGCAAACAGGGGTGGGGCACTGAAGCTTTCTTT.

The V gene is TRBV19, the J gene TRBJ1-2; D not certain. Germline V gene lookup returns CDR1 LNHDA and CDR2 SQIVND (reference sequence). The CDR3 spans 14 residues. V was pared by 10 bases and J by 2 bases, with 17 bases between. Here the CDR3 reads CATAVWKLNYGYTF. CDR3 DNA sequence: TGTGCCACCGCCGTATGGAAGTTAAACTATGGCTACACCTTC. Full variable domain (rest looked up from reference TRBV19 and TRBJ1-2): DGGITQSPKYLFRKEGQNVTLSCEQNLNHDAMYWYRQDPGQGLRLIYYSQIVNDFQKGDIAEGYSVSREKKESFPLTVTSAQKNPTAFYLCATAVWKLNYGYTFGSGTRLTVV.

This clonotype was seen repeatedly, ten times or more. The chain recombines TRBV19 with TRBJ1-6, with 8 bases fitting TRBD1. Germline lookup yields CDR1 LNHDA and CDR2 SQIVND (reference sequence). CDR3 length: 15 residues. Germline trimming cut 5 bases from V and 5 bases from J; bases unmatched to any gene: 5. DNA of the CDR3: TGTGCCAGTAGTGAACAGGGGGTCAATAATTCACCCCTCCACTTT. Translating it yields CASSEQGVNNSPLHF.

CDR3 protein: CASSQDSTGLTGELFF. The CDR3, as DNA: TGTGCCAGCAGCCAAGATAGTACAGGGTTGACCGGGGAGCTGTTTTTT. The rearrangement uses TRBV3-1 and TRBJ2-2, with D maybe TRBD1 (6 bases). Germline V CDR1 and CDR2: LGHDT, YNNKEL (reference sequence). The CDR3 is made up of 16 amino acids. The V gene lost 0 bases and the J gene lost 5 bases, with 13 bases spanning the gap.

The chain joins TRBV20-1 to TRBJ1-1; D might be TRBD1 (5 bases). V lost 6 bases and J lost 4, with 15 bases in between. The CDR3 length is 13 residues. Germline V gene sequence: CDR1 DFQATT, CDR2 SNEGSKA (reference sequence). CDR3: CSAQEEGFTEAFF. Written as DNA, the CDR3 is TGCAGTGCGCAAGAGGAGGGGTTCACTGAAGCTTTCTTT.

This clonotype came up a few times. The chain links TRBV15 to TRBJ1-1, with D unclear. V was clipped by 0 bases and J by 2 bases, with 4 bases between them. The CDR3 spans 13 residues. The germline V gene encodes CDR1 LNHNV and CDR2 YYDKDF (reference sequence). Here the CDR3 DNA reads TGTGCCACCAGCAGAGAAGACAACACTGAAGCTTTCTTT. Translated: CATSREDNTEAFF. The full variable domain, its missing parts supplied by reference TRBV15 and TRBJ1-1, is DAMVIQNPRYQVTQFGKPVTLSCSQTLNHNVMYWYQQKSSQAPKLLFHYYDKDFNNEADTPDNFQSRRPNTSFCFLDIRSPGLGDTAMYLCATSREDNTEAFFGQGTRLTVV.

Worth noting for this clonotype: Since a much larger clone is just one base distant, this may be a read error. The chain uses TRBV20-1 and TRBJ1-4, with unresolved D. The germline CDR1 and CDR2 sequences are DFQATT and SNEGSKA (reference sequence). CDR3 length equals 13 residues. V gave up 4 bases and J gave up 8 bases, with 14 bases separating them. The CDR3 region is CSAINGLEEKLFF. For the CDR3, the DNA is TGCAGTGCTATAAATGGGTTGGAAGAAAAACTGTTTTTT.

The chain joins TRBV9 to TRBJ2-5, with 8 bases matching TRBD1. With 3 bases clipped from V and 4 bases from J, the junction kept 11 bases outside the gene matches. Germline lookup yields CDR1 SGDLS and CDR2 YYNGEE. The CDR3 is 16 amino acids. CDR3 in amino acids: CASSEVVQGAAETQYF. The CDR3 nucleotides read TGTGCCAGCAGCGAAGTCGTCCAGGGGGCGGCAGAGACCCAGTACTTC.

The rearrangement links TRBV25-1 to TRBJ1-1; a possible D gene is TRBD1 (6 bases). Trimming pared 3 bases from V and 3 bases from J, leaving 14 bases between. The length of the CDR3 is 15 residues. The germline V gene has CDR1 MGHDK and CDR2 SYGVNS. The CDR3 DNA reads TGTGCCAGCAGTGAGCGGGGGCGAGGGGACACTGAAGCTTTCTTT. Its protein product is CASSERGRGDTEAFF.

This rearrangement joins TRBV20-1 to TRBJ2-2; 10 nucleotides match TRBD1. V was clipped by 5 bases and J by 5 bases; unmatched bases: 5. The CDR3 sequence is 14 residues long. Germline-derived CDR1 and CDR2 are DFQATT and SNEGSKA (reference sequence). CDR3: CSARQGARTGELFF. The DNA of the CDR3 is TGCAGTGCTCGACAGGGGGCGAGGACCGGGGAGCTGTTTTTT.

The chain uses TRBV14 and TRBJ2-2, with TRBD2 matching 10 bases. J was trimmed by 5 bases and V by 3 bases; bases with no gene match: 9. CDR1 is SGHDN, CDR2 FVKESK, per germline. This CDR3 contains 17 residues. The chain's CDR3 is CASSHRTTSGMTGELFF. CDR3 sequence (DNA): TGTGCCAGCAGCCATAGGACTACTAGCGGGATGACCGGGGAGCTGTTTTTT. Full variable domain (remainder filled in from reference TRBV14 and TRBJ2-2): EAGVTQFPSHSVIEKGQTVTLRCDPISGHDNLYWYRRVMGKEIKFLLHFVKESKQDESGMPNNRFLAERTGGTYSTLKVQPAELEDSGVYFCASSHRTTSGMTGELFFGEGSRLTVL.

Concerning this clonotype: The CDR3 does not end in the conserved phenylalanine or tryptophan, so this is likely a read error. The DNA is omitted, as the CDR3 cannot be located on it reliably, and the CDR3 follows TCRdb's listing. The CDR3 protein is CASSLEGRRFNT. The chain employs TRBV7-9 and TRBJ1-6. Germline lookup yields CDR1 SEHNR and CDR2 FQNEAQ (reference sequence). Ends included, the CDR3 has 12 residues.

This chain joins TRBV15 and TRBJ2-7; D is unresolved. The CDR3 runs 12 residues. Germline CDR1 LNHNV, CDR2 YYDKDF (reference sequence). V was pared by 6 bases and J by 3 bases, with 9 bases between. This CDR3 is CATSAGYYEQYF. In nucleotides, the CDR3 is TGTGCCACCAGTGCAGGATACTACGAGCAGTACTTC.

With respect to this clonotype: This may stem from a read error, because a much larger clone lies one nucleotide away. This chain joins TRBV20-1 and TRBJ2-3; D call uncertain. Germline assignment: CDR1 DFQATT and CDR2 SNEGSKA (reference sequence). This CDR3 comprises 10 residues. This CDR3 reads CSASTDAQYF. CDR3 sequence (DNA): TGCAGTGCTAGCACAGATGCGCAGTATTTT.

This clonotype was detected only a few times. The chain has TRBV7-3 and TRBJ2-5, with 14 bases fitting TRBD2. The CDR3 is made up of 17 amino acids. The junction had 4 bases not matched to a gene; V was cut back by 2 bases and J by 2 bases. The germline V gene encodes CDR1 SGHTA and CDR2 FQGTGA. For the CDR3, the DNA is TGTGCCAGCAGCTTAGGGACTAGCGGGAGTGATCAAGAGACCCAGTACTTC. It translates to CASSLGTSGSDQETQYF.

This chain links TRBV10-3 with TRBJ1-3; no firm D call. CDR3 size: 14 residues. Germline CDR1 is ENHRY and CDR2 is SYGVKD. Trimming removed 5 bases at V and 2 bases at J, with 10 bases between. CDR3 coding DNA: TGTGCCATCAGTTCCGGGAAGGCTGGAAACACCATATATTTT. Residues: CAISSGKAGNTIYF.

The sample holds many counts of this clonotype. The chain carries TRBV6-4 and TRBJ2-2; no clear D. Between the trimmed V and J ends, which lost 3 bases and 4 bases, there was a span of 9 bases. CDR3 length: 14 residues. Germline-derived CDR1 and CDR2 are MRHNA and SNTAGT. CDR3 DNA sequence: TGTGCCAGCAGTGAACAGTGGGCCACCGGGGAGCTGTTTTTT. This gives the protein CASSEQWATGELFF.

In this sample, this clonotype turned up a few times. The chain carries TRBV10-3 and TRBJ1-2, with a possible D match to TRBD1 (6 bases). V was trimmed by 2 bases and J by 2 bases, leaving 18 bases between them. The CDR3 has 17 residues. CDR1 ENHRY and CDR2 SYGVKD come from the germline V gene. CDR3 sequence: CAISENHGTSKNYGYTF. The CDR3 DNA reads as TGTGCCATCAGTGAGAATCACGGGACATCGAAGAACTATGGCTACACCTTC.

This clonotype was observed at least ten times. The chain employs TRBV15 and TRBJ1-5; perhaps TRBD1 as D (6 bases). Germline V gene sequence: CDR1 LNHNV, CDR2 YYDKDF (reference sequence). This CDR3 comprises 14 residues. Trimming shortened V by 1 base and J by 3 bases, and 7 bases separated the two germline ends. CDR3 loop: CATSRGGLNQPQHF. The CDR3 nucleotides read TGTGCCACCAGCAGAGGGGGGCTCAATCAGCCCCAGCATTTT. Filled out from reference TRBV15 and TRBJ1-5, the complete variable domain reads DAMVIQNPRYQVTQFGKPVTLSCSQTLNHNVMYWYQQKSSQAPKLLFHYYDKDFNNEADTPDNFQSRRPNTSFCFLDIRSPGLGDTAMYLCATSRGGLNQPQHFGDGTRLSIL.

This clonotype came up a few times. The V call is TRBV15, the J call TRBJ1-1; D not resolved. With 5 bases removed from V and 8 bases from J, the gap between germline ends came to 12 bases. This CDR3 region has 12 residues. From germline, CDR1 is LNHNV and CDR2 YYDKDF (reference sequence). CDR3 in amino acids: CATSLSPREAFF. The CDR3 coding sequence is TGTGCCACCAGCCTTAGTCCACGGGAAGCTTTCTTT.

This clonotype has more than one count but fewer than ten. The rearrangement uses TRBV6-1 and TRBJ2-7; unclear D gene. The CDR3 is 15 residues long. Trimming pared 1 base from V and 2 bases from J, leaving 12 bases between. CDR1 is MNHNS and CDR2 is SASEGT in the germline V gene. The CDR3 nucleotides are TGTGCCAGCAGTGAAGTCCTAGGAAAAACCTACGAGCAGTACTTC. It translates to CASSEVLGKTYEQYF.

V and J are TRBV10-1 and TRBJ1-6, with TRBD1 as a possible D gene (6 bases). Per the germline V gene, CDR1 is WNHNN and CDR2 is SYGVQD (reference sequence). V was clipped by 2 bases and J by 9 bases, with 11 bases between them. CDR3 length equals 14 residues. CDR3 in amino acids: CASSEGGVGSPLHF. Here the CDR3 DNA reads TGCGCCAGCAGTGAGGGGGGCGTAGGTTCACCCCTCCACTTT.

This clonotype was counted ten times or more. This sequence joins TRBV2 and TRBJ2-2; 8 positions match TRBD2. Unmatched junction bases numbered 7, after V lost 3 bases and J lost 4 bases. CDR1 SNHLY and CDR2 FYNNEI come from the germline V gene. The CDR3 covers 16 residues. The CDR3 DNA reads TGTGCCAGCAGTGATAAGGCGGGAGGTGCCACCGGGGAGCTGTTTTTT. This translates into CASSDKAGGATGELFF.

With regard to this clonotype: A much larger clone lies a single base off, so this may be a read error. The chain links TRBV20-1 to TRBJ2-2, with D unresolved. Germline V CDR1 and CDR2: DFQATT, SNEGSKA (reference sequence). V shed 5 bases and J shed 1 base, with 5 bases lying between them. The CDR3 totals 12 residues. The DNA of the CDR3 is TGCAGTGCTGCAGAGAACACCGGGGAGCTGTTTTTT. Translated: CSAAENTGELFF.

The rearrangement links TRBV5-1 to TRBJ1-6; D ambiguous. The CDR3 sequence is 13 residues long. V gave up 4 bases and J gave up 9 bases, with 11 bases separating them. Germline lookup yields CDR1 SGHRS and CDR2 YFSETQ. The CDR3 coding sequence is TGCGCCAGCAGCACGGACCCAGTTTCACCCCTCCACTTT. It specifies CASSTDPVSPLHF.

This clonotype was counted many times. J is TRBJ2-6 and V is TRBV7-3, with D perhaps matching TRBD2 (7 bases). V was clipped by 2 bases and J by 3 bases, with 14 bases between them. CDR1 SGHTA and CDR2 FQGTGA come from the germline V gene. The CDR3 totals 17 residues. CDR3 sequence reads: CASSLGGGARGANVLTF. The CDR3 DNA reads as TGTGCCAGCAGCTTAGGGGGGGGCGCGCGTGGGGCCAACGTCCTGACTTTC. Based on the CDR3 plus reference TRBV7-3 and TRBJ2-6, the full variable domain is GAGVSQTPSNKVTEKGKYVELRCDPISGHTALYWYRQSLGQGPEFLIYFQGTGAADDSGLPNDRFFAVRPEGSVSTLKIQRTERGDSAVYLCASSLGGGARGANVLTFGAGSRLTVL.

The CDR3 DNA sequence: TGTGCCAGCAGACCAACTAGCGGCTCCTACGAGCAGTACTTC. As protein: CASRPTSGSYEQYF. The chain couples TRBV7-8 to TRBJ2-7; 8 positions match TRBD2. The CDR3 covers 14 residues. Germline trimming cut 6 bases from V and 0 bases from J; bases unmatched to any gene: 4. Germline-derived CDR1 and CDR2 are SGHVS and FQNEAQ.